These 8 T cell receptor beta chains came from one sample sequenced in a study of OX40 agonist ivuxolimab in advanced cancers. Libraries were prepared by immunoSEQ multiplex PCR; TCRdb keeps only in-frame clonotypes and omits some of them. Altogether under 70,000 clones are present, roughly 85% being singletons, with the ten largest covering approximately 1.1%. Sample: CD4+ or CD8+ T cells sorted from blood, taken in a trial of the OX40 agonist ivuxolimab. These receptors were collected from an adult with an advanced solid tumor such as melanoma, head and neck, liver or kidney cancer.

Note on this clone: This sample also contains other DNA sequences that code for the same CDR3. The chain joins TRBV20-1 to TRBJ2-1; D is uncertain. Trimming removed 1 base from V and 3 bases from J, with 1 base in between. The CDR3 is made up of 11 amino acids. Per germline, CDR1 DFQATT and CDR2 SNEGSKA (reference sequence). CDR3: CSARGYNEQFF. The CDR3, as DNA: TGCAGTGCTAGAGGCTACAATGAGCAGTTCTTC.

This chain joins TRBV19 and TRBJ1-5; D uncertain. CDR1 is LNHDA and CDR2 is SQIVND in the germline V gene (reference sequence). The CDR3 totals 12 residues. Trimming pared 3 bases from V and 3 bases from J, leaving 3 bases between. CDR3 coding DNA: TGTGCCAGTAGTATCAACAATCAGCCCCAGCATTTT. Translation: CASSINNQPQHF.

The V gene is TRBV5-4, the J gene TRBJ2-5, with D unclear. The CDR3 covers 13 residues. V lost 3 bases and J lost 3, with 9 bases in between. Germline lookup yields CDR1 SGHNT and CDR2 YYREEE (reference sequence). In nucleotides, the CDR3 is TGTGCCAGCAGCTCGGGTGGGGAAGAGACCCAGTACTTC. It translates to CASSSGGEETQYF.

V is TRBV10-3 and J is TRBJ1-1, with D uncertain. The germline CDR1 and CDR2 sequences are ENHRY and SYGVKD. The germline V and J ends were trimmed by 4 bases and 2 bases, with 8 bases remaining between them. The CDR3 length is 13 residues. The CDR3 DNA reads as TGTGCCATCAGTGTCGACGGTAACACTGAAGCTTTCTTT. Amino acid sequence: CAISVDGNTEAFF.

This clone was found a few times. The gene calls are TRBV5-4 and TRBJ2-7; 7 bases are a match to TRBD2. This CDR3 is built from 14 residues. CDR1 SGHNT and CDR2 YYREEE come from the germline V gene (reference sequence). The junction had 6 bases not matched to a gene; V was cut back by 4 bases and J by 2 bases. The CDR3 loop reads CASSPGGRPYEQYF. CDR3 nucleotide sequence: TGTGCCAGCAGCCCGGGGGGTAGGCCCTACGAGCAGTACTTC.

J is TRBJ2-7 and V is TRBV27, with 8 positions matching TRBD2. From germline, CDR1 is MNHEY and CDR2 SMNVEV (reference sequence). The CDR3 sequence is 15 residues long. V shed 4 bases and J 6 bases; nucleotides not matched to a gene: 11. The CDR3 reads CASSSIRTSSREQYF. Written as DNA, the CDR3 is TGTGCCAGCAGTTCCATACGGACTAGCTCTCGCGAGCAGTACTTC.

The V and J genes are TRBV4-2 and TRBJ1-6; 7 nucleotides agree with TRBD1. The CDR3 sequence is 15 residues long. Germline CDR1 and CDR2: LGHNA and YNFKEQ. The trim removed 3 bases at V and 7 bases at J, leaving 6 bases unmatched. The CDR3 DNA is TGTGCCAGCAGCCACGGAGACAGGGCGAATTCACCCCTCCACTTT. Protein product: CASSHGDRANSPLHF.

V and J are TRBV11-3 and TRBJ2-6; D possibly corresponds to TRBD2 (7 bases). Trimming shortened V by 6 bases and J by 0 bases, and 21 bases separated the two germline ends. This CDR3 spans 19 amino acids. The germline V gene has CDR1 SGHNT and CDR2 YENEEA. CDR3 sequence reads: CASRPGFRGGVSGANVLTF. The DNA of the CDR3 is TGTGCCAGCAGACCCGGATTCAGGGGAGGGGTCTCTGGGGCCAACGTCCTGACTTTC.